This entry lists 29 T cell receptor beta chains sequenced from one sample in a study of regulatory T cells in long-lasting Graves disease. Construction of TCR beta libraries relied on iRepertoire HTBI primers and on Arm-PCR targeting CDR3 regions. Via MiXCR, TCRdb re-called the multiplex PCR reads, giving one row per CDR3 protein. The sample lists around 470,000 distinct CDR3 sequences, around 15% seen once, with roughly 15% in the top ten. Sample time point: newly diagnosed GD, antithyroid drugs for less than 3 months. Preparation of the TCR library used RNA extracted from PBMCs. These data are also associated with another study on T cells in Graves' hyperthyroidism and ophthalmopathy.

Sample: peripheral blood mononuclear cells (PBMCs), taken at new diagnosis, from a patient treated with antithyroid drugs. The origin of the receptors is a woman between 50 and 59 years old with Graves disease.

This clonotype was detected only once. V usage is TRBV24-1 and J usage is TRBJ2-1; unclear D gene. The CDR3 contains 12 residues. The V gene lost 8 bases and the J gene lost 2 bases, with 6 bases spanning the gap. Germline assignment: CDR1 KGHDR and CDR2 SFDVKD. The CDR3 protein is CATISAYNEQFF. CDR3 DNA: TGTGCCACCATCAGTGCCTACAATGAGCAGTTCTTC.

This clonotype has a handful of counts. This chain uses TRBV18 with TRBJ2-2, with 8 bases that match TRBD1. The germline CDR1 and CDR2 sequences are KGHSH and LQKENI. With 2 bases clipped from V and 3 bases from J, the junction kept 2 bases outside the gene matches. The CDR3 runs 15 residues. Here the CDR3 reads CASSPAGGHTGELFF. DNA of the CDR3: TGTGCCAGCTCACCAGCAGGGGGCCACACCGGGGAGCTGTTTTTT. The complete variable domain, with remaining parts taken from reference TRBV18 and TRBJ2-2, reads NAGVMQNPRHLVRRRGQEARLRCSPMKGHSHVYWYRQLPEEGLKFMVYLQKENIIDESGMPKERFSAEFPKEGPSILRIQQVVRGDSAAYFCASSPAGGHTGELFFGEGSRLTVL.

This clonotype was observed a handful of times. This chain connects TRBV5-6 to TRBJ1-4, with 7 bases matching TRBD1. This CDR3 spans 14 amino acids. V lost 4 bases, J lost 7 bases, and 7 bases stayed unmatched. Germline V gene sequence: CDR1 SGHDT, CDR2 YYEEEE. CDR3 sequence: CASSREGAGEKLFF. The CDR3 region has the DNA TGTGCCAGCAGCCGAGAGGGGGCGGGTGAAAAACTGTTTTTT.

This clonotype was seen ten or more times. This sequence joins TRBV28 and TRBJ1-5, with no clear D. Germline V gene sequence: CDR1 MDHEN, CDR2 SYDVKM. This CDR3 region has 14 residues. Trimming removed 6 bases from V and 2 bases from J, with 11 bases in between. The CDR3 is CASSLGWGNQPQHF. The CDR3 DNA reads TGTGCCAGCAGCCTCGGGTGGGGCAATCAGCCCCAGCATTTT.

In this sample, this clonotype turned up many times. The CDR3 nucleotides read TGTGCCAGCAGCCTCCGGGAAAAACTGTTTTTT. Translation gives CASSLREKLFF. The chain has TRBV28 and TRBJ1-4; unclear D gene. Germline CDR1 reads MDHEN; CDR2 reads SYDVKM. Trimming stripped 6 bases from V and 8 bases from J, with 7 bases between. The CDR3 totals 11 residues.

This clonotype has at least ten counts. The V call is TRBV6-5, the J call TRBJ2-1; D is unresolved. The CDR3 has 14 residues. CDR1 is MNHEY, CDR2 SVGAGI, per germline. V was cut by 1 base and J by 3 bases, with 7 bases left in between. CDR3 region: CASSYYGNYNEQFF. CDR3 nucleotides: TGTGCCAGCAGTTACTACGGCAACTACAATGAGCAGTTCTTC.

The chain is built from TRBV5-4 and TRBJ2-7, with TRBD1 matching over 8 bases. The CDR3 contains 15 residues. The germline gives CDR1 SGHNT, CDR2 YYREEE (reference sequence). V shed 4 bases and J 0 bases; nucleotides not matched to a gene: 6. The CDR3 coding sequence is TGTGCCAGCAGCCGGGGACAGGCGAGCTCCTACGAGCAGTACTTC. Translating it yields CASSRGQASSYEQYF.

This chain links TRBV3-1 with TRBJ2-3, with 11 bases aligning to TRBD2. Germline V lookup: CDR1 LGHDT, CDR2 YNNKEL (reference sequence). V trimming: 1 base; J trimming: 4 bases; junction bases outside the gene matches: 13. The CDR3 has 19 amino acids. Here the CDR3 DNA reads TGTGCCAGCAGCCAAGTTCCTAGCGGGAGGACCGGTTTATCAGATACGCAGTATTTT. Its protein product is CASSQVPSGRTGLSDTQYF.

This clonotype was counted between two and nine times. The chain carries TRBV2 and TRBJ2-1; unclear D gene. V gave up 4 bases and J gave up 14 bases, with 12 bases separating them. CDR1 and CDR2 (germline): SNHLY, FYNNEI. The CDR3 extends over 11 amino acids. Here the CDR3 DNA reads TGTGCCAGCAGTGTTGCGTTTGGGGAGTTCTTC. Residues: CASSVAFGEFF.

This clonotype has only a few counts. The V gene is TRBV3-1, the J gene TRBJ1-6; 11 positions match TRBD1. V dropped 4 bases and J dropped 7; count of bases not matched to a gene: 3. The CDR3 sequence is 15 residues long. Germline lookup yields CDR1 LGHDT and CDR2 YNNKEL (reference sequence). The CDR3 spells CASSPWTGGNSPLHF. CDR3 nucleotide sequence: TGTGCCAGCAGCCCCTGGACAGGGGGCAATTCACCCCTCCACTTT.

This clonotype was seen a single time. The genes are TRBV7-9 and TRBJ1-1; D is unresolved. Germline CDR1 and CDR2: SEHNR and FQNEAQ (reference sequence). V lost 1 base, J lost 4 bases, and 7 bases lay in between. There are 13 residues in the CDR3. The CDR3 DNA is TGTGCCAGCAGCTTAGAGGCGGCCACTGAAGCTTTCTTT. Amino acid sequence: CASSLEAATEAFF.

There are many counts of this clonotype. This chain's CDR3 is CASSSSGVRTYEQYF. The CDR3 region has the DNA TGTGCCAGCAGTTCTTCAGGGGTGCGGACTTACGAGCAGTACTTC. This chain connects TRBV28 to TRBJ2-7; TRBD1 might be the D (6 bases). The germline V and J ends were trimmed by 4 bases and 4 bases, with 17 bases remaining between them. Germline V gene sequence: CDR1 MDHEN, CDR2 SYDVKM. The length of the CDR3 is 15 residues.

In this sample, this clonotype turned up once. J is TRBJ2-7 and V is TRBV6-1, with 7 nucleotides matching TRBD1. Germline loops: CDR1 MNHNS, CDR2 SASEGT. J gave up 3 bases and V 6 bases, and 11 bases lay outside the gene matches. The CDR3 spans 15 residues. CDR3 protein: CASRQQGKFVYEQYF. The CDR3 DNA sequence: TGTGCCAGCAGGCAACAGGGGAAATTTGTCTACGAGCAGTACTTC.

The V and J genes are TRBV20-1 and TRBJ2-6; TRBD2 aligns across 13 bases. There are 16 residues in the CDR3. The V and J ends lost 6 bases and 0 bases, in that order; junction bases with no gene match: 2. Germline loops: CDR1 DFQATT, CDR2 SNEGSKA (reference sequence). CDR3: CSAGLAGVSGANVLTF. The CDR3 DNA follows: TGCAGTGCAGGACTAGCGGGGGTCTCTGGGGCCAACGTCCTGACTTTC.

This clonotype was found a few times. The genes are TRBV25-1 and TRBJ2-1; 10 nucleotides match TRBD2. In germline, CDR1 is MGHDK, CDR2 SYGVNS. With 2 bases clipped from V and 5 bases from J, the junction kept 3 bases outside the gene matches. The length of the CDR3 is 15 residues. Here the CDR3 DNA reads TGTGCCAGCAGTGAAGGACTAGCGGCACACAATGAGCAGTTCTTC. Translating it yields CASSEGLAAHNEQFF. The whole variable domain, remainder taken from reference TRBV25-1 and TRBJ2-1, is EADIYQTPRYLVIGTGKKITLECSQTMGHDKMYWYQQDPGMELHLIHYSYGVNSTEKGDLSSESTVSRIRTEHFPLTLESARPSHTSQYLCASSEGLAAHNEQFFGPGTRLTVL.

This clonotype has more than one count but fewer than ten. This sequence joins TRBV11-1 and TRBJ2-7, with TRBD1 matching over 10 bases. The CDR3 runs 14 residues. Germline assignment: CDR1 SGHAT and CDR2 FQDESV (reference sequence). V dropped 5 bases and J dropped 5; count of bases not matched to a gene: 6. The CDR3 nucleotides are TGTGCCAGCAGCAACCGGGACAGGGGTGACGAGCAGTACTTC. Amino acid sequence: CASSNRDRGDEQYF.

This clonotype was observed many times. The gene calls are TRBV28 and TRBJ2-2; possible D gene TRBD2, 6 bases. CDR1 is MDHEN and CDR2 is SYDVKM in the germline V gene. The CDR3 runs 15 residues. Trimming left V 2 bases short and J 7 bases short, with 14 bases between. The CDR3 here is CASSLEISGGGELFF. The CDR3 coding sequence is TGTGCCAGCAGTTTAGAGATTAGCGGAGGCGGGGAGCTGTTTTTT. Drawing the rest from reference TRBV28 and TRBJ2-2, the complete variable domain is DVKVTQSSRYLVKRTGEKVFLECVQDMDHENMFWYRQDPGLGLRLIYFSYDVKMKEKGDIPEGYSVSREKKERFSLILESASTNQTSMYLCASSLEISGGGELFFGEGSRLTVL.

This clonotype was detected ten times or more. The CDR3 spells CASTALRGRTEAFF. The DNA of the CDR3 is TGTGCCAGTACAGCTCTAAGGGGGCGGACTGAAGCTTTCTTT. The chain combines TRBV5-5 with TRBJ1-1; 7 nucleotides line up with TRBD1. CDR3 size: 14 residues. V was pared by 8 bases and J by 5 bases, with 12 bases of the junction left unmatched. Germline CDR1 reads SGHKS; CDR2 reads YYEKEE (reference sequence).

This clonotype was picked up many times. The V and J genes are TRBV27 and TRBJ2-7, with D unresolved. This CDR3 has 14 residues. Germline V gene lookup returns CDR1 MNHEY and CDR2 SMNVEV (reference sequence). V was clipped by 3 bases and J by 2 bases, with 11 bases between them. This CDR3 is CASSLSVQTYEQYF. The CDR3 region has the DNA TGTGCCAGCAGTTTGAGCGTCCAAACCTACGAGCAGTACTTC.

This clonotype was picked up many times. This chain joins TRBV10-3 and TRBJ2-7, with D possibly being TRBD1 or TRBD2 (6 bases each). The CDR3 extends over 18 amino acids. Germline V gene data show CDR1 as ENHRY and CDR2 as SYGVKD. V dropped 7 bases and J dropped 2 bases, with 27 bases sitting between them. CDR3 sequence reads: CAINGLGGTQKNTYEQYF. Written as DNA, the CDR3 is TGTGCCATCAATGGCCTAGGAGGGACACAGAAAAATACCTACGAGCAGTACTTC.

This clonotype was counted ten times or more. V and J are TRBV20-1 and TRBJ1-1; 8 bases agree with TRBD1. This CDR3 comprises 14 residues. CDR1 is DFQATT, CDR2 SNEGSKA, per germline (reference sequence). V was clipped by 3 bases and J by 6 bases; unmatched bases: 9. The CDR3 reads CSASGRTGTAEAFF. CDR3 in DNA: TGCAGTGCTAGCGGTCGGACAGGGACCGCTGAAGCTTTCTTT.

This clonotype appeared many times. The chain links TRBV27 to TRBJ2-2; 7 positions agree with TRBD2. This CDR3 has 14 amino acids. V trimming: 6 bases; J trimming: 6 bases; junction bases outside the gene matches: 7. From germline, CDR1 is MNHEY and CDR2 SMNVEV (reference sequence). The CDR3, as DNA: TGTGCCAGCAGCCTCGTTCGGGGGGCCGGGGAGCTGTTTTTT. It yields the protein CASSLVRGAGELFF.

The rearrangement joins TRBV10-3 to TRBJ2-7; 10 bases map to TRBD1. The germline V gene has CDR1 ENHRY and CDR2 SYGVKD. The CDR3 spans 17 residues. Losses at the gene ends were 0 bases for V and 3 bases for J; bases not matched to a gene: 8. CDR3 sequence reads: CAISESFPRTGGYEQYF. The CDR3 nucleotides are TGTGCCATCAGTGAGTCGTTTCCTAGGACAGGGGGCTACGAGCAGTACTTC.

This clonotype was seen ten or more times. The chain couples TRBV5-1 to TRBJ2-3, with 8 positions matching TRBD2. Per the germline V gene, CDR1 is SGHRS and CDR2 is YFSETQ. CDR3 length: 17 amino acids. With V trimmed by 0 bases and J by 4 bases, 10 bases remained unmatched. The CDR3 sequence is CASSLERASGFPDTQYF. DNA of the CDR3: TGCGCCAGCAGCTTGGAACGCGCTAGCGGGTTCCCAGATACGCAGTATTTT.

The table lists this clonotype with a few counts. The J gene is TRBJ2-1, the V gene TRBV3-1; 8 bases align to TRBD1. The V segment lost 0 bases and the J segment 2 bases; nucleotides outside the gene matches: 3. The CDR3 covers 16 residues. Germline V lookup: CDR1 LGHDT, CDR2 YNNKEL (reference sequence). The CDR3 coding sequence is TGTGCCAGCAGCCAAGACAGGGGGCTTCCCTACAATGAGCAGTTCTTC. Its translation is CASSQDRGLPYNEQFF.

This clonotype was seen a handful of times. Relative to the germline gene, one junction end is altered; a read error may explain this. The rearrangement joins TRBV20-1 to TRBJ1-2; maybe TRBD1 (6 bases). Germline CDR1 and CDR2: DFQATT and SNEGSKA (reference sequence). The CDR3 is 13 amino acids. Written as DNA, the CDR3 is TGCAGCGCTAGAGAGACAGGAAACTATGGCTACACCTTC. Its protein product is CSARETGNYGYTF.

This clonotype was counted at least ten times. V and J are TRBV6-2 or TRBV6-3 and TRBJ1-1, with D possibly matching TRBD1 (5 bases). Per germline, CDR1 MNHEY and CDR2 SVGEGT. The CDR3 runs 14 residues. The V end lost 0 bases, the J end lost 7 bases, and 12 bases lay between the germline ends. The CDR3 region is CASSYSGGLSEAFF. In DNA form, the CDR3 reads TGTGCCAGCAGTTACTCTGGGGGTTTGAGTGAAGCTTTCTTT.

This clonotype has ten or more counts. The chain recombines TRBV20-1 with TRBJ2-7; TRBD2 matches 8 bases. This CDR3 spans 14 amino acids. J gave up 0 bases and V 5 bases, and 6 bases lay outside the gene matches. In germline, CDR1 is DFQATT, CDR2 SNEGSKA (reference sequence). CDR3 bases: TGCAGTGCTCCTAAAGCGGGGGACTCCTACGAGCAGTACTTC. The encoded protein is CSAPKAGDSYEQYF.

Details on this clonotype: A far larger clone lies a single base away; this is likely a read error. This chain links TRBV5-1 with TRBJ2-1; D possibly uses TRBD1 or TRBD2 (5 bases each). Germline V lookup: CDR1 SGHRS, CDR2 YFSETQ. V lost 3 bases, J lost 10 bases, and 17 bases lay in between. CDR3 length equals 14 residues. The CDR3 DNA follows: TGCGCCAGCAGCTGGGACGGAGAGCAAGGGGAGCAGTTCTTC. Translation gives CASSWDGEQGEQFF. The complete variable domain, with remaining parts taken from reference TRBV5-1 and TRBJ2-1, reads KAGVTQTPRYLIKTRGQQVTLSCSPISGHRSVSWYQQTPGQGLQFLFEYFSETQRNKGNFPGRFSGRQFSNSRSEMNVSTLELGDSALYLCASSWDGEQGEQFFGPGTRLTVL.